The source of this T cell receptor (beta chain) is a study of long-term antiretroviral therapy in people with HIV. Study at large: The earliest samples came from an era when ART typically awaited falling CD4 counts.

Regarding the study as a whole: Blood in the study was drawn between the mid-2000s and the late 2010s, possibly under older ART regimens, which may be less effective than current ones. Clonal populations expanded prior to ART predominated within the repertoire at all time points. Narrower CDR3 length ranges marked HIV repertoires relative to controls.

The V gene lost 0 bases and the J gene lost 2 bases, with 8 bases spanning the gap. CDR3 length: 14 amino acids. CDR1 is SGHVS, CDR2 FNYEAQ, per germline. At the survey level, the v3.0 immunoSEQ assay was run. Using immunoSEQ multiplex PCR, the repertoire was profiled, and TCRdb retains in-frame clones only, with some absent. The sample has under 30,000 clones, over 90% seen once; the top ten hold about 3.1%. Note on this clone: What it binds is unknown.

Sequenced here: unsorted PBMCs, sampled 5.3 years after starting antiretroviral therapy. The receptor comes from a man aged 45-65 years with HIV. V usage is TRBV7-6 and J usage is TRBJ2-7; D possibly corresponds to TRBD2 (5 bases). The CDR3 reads CASSLATAAYEQYF. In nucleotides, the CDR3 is TGTGCCAGCAGCTTAGCAACAGCGGCCTACGAGCAGTACTTC. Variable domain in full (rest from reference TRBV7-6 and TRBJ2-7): GAGVSQSPRYKVTKRGQDVALRCDPISGHVSLYWYRQALGQGPEFLTYFNYEAQQDKSGLPNDRFSAERPEGSISTLTIQRTEQRDSAMYRCASSLATAAYEQYFGPGTRLTVT.